The 13 T cell receptor beta chains below come from one sample, sequenced in a study of T cell responses to AZD1222 COVID-19 vaccine. Sequencing was performed with immunoSEQ multiplex PCR; in TCRdb, only in-frame clones are kept and a portion is missing. The repertoire holds 150,000 or so clones, with about 90% as singletons. The sequencing here drew on peripheral blood, taken 28 days after the second dose of the MenACWY control vaccine. All receptors derive from an adult who received the MenACWY meningococcal vaccine as a control.

The rearrangement links TRBV19 to TRBJ1-5; no definite D call. The V and J ends lost 4 bases and 4 bases respectively, with 8 bases between them. Germline assignment: CDR1 LNHDA and CDR2 SQIVND (reference sequence). CDR3 length: 13 amino acids. CDR3 amino acids: CASSTSGNQPQHF. As DNA, the CDR3 is TGTGCCAGTAGTACTTCCGGGAATCAGCCCCAGCATTTT.

The J gene is TRBJ2-1, the V gene TRBV6-5, with 10 bases lining up with TRBD2. V dropped 7 bases and J dropped 2; count of bases not matched to a gene: 5. This CDR3 is 15 amino acids long. The V gene's germline CDR1 is MNHEY and CDR2 SVGAGI. The CDR3 DNA follows: TGTGCCAGCAAAGGACTAGCGGCAGCCTACAATGAGCAGTTCTTC. Its translation: CASKGLAAAYNEQFF.

The chain joins TRBV11-2 to TRBJ1-5, with a tentative D call TRBD1 (6 bases). Germline CDR1 SGHAT, CDR2 FQNNGV. The V end was cut by 5 bases, the J end by 5 bases, with 16 bases between. This CDR3 has 15 residues. The CDR3 reads CASSRDRSAYQPQHF. CDR3 bases: TGTGCCAGCAGCCGCGACAGGTCCGCCTATCAGCCCCAGCATTTT.

The chain couples TRBV27 to TRBJ1-2; a weak D match, TRBD1 (5 bases). CDR1 is MNHEY, CDR2 SMNVEV, per germline (reference sequence). The CDR3 runs to 15 residues. V lost 0 bases, J lost 6 bases, and 14 bases lay in between. The CDR3 region is CASSLSRGGGDGYTF. The CDR3 region has the DNA TGTGCCAGCAGTTTATCAAGGGGCGGAGGGGATGGCTACACCTTC.

CDR3 amino acids: CAWSVLRNGEAFF. The CDR3 nucleotides read TGTGCCTGGAGTGTATTGAGGAACGGAGAAGCTTTCTTT. The rearrangement joins TRBV30 to TRBJ1-1; D is uncertain. This CDR3 comprises 13 residues. V was clipped by 0 bases and J by 8 bases, with 13 bases between them. From germline, CDR1 is GTSNPN and CDR2 SVGIG (reference sequence).

This clone showed up just once. This sequence joins TRBV4-3 and TRBJ1-1, with D possibly being TRBD1 (5 bases). The CDR3 is 14 amino acids. Germline CDR1 and CDR2: LGHNA and YSLEER. Trimming took 2 bases from V and 5 from J, leaving 12 bases between them. CDR3 amino acids: CASSQHRGETEAFF. The CDR3 bases are TGCGCCAGCAGCCAACATCGGGGGGAGACTGAAGCTTTCTTT.

The V call is TRBV25-1, the J call TRBJ2-3; tentative D call: TRBD2 (5 bases). CDR3 length equals 14 residues. V was clipped by 1 base and J by 4 bases, with 9 bases between them. The germline CDR1 and CDR2 sequences are MGHDK and SYGVNS. CDR3 in amino acids: CASSELPRADTQYF. The CDR3 DNA sequence: TGTGCCAGCAGTGAATTGCCGAGGGCAGATACGCAGTATTTT.

The chain employs TRBV7-2 and TRBJ2-3; tentative D call: TRBD2 (6 bases). Trimming left V 6 bases short and J 2 bases short, with 12 bases between. This CDR3 spans 14 amino acids. Germline V gene sequence: CDR1 SGHTA, CDR2 FQGNSA. The CDR3: CASRRTSSTDTQYF. CDR3 DNA sequence: TGTGCCAGCAGACGAACTAGCTCCACAGATACGCAGTATTTT.

The chain carries TRBV11-2 and TRBJ1-2, with TRBD1 as a possible D gene (5 bases). V was shortened by 6 bases and J by 6 bases, with 17 bases between the two germline ends. The germline V gene encodes CDR1 SGHAT and CDR2 FQNNGV. CDR3 length equals 14 residues. The CDR3 protein is CASSRPGQSDGYTF. The CDR3, as DNA: TGTGCCAGCAGTCGACCGGGGCAGTCGGATGGCTACACCTTC.

This sequence joins TRBV28 and TRBJ2-7; weak D call: TRBD1 (5 bases). V dropped 5 bases and J dropped 0 bases, with 17 bases sitting between them. Germline CDR1 is MDHEN and CDR2 is SYDVKM. The CDR3 totals 16 residues. Written as DNA, the CDR3 is TGTGCCAGCAGTCCTCTGGTATGGGGCAGCTCCTACGAGCAGTACTTC. It yields the protein CASSPLVWGSSYEQYF.

The V gene is TRBV2, the J gene TRBJ1-1; 8 bases fit TRBD1. Per germline, CDR1 SNHLY and CDR2 FYNNEI. The CDR3 extends over 14 amino acids. V was pared by 0 bases and J by 7 bases, with 4 bases of the junction left unmatched. The CDR3 loop is CASSEAGQVVEAFF. The CDR3 nucleotides read TGTGCCAGCAGTGAAGCGGGACAGGTAGTTGAAGCTTTCTTT. Complete variable domain (other parts from reference TRBV2 and TRBJ1-1): EPEVTQTPSHQVTQMGQEVILRCVPISNHLYFYWYRQILGQKVEFLVSFYNNEISEKSEIFDDQFSVERPDGSNFTLKIRSTKLEDSAMYFCASSEAGQVVEAFFGQGTRLTVV.

The chain recombines TRBV10-1 with TRBJ1-1; D gene uncertain. The CDR3 length is 13 residues. V was trimmed by 6 bases and J by 1 base, leaving 9 bases between them. The V gene's germline CDR1 is WNHNN and CDR2 SYGVQD (reference sequence). The CDR3 nucleotides are TGCGCCAGCAGAGCACAGAGGAACACTGAAGCTTTCTTT. As protein: CASRAQRNTEAFF.

The chain has TRBV25-1 and TRBJ2-7; D not certain. This CDR3 has 9 residues. Between the trimmed V and J ends, which lost 10 bases and 3 bases, there was a span of 4 bases. Germline assignment: CDR1 MGHDK and CDR2 SYGVNS. CDR3 sequence: CATFYEQYF. CDR3 DNA sequence: TGTGCCACCTTCTACGAGCAGTACTTC.